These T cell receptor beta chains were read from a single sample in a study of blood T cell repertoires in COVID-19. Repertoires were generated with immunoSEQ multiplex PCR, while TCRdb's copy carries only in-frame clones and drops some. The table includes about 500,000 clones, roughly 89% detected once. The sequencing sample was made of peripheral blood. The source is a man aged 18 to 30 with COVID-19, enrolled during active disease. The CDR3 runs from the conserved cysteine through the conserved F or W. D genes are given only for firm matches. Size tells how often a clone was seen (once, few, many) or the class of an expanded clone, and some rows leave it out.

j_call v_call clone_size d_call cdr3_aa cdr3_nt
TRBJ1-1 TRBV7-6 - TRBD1 CASSTRTGLWESTEAFF TGTGCCAGCAGCACCCGGACAGGGCTATGGGAGAGCACTGAAGCTTTCTTT
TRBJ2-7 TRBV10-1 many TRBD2 CASSESPGTIYEQYF TGCGCCAGCAGTGAGTCCCCAGGGACTATCTACGAGCAGTACTTC
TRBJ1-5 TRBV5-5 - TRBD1 CASSPPGQGNQPQHF TGTGCCAGCAGCCCCCCGGGACAGGGGAACCAGCCCCAGCATTTT
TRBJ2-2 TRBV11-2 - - CASVGGGVTGELFF TGTGCCAGCGTCGGCGGCGGGGTGACCGGGGAGCTGTTTTTT
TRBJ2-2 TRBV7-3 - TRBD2 CASSLAGGDTGELFF TGTGCCAGCAGCCTAGCGGGAGGTGACACCGGGGAGCTGTTTTTT
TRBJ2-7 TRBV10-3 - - CAITPDSDYEQYF TGTGCCATCACCCCCGACAGTGATTACGAGCAGTACTTC
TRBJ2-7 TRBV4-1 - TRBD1 CASSDRVSYEQYF TGCGCCAGCAGCGACAGGGTTTCCTACGAGCAGTACTTC
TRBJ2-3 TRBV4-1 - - CASSRSGISTDTQYF TGCGCCAGCAGCCGCTCAGGGATTTCGACAGATACGCAGTATTTT
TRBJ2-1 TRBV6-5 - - CASNTRNEQFF TGTGCCAGCAATACTAGAAATGAGCAGTTCTTC
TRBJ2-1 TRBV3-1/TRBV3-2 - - CASRMGGISSYNEQFF TGTGCCAGCAGAATGGGCGGGATAAGCTCCTACAATGAGCAGTTCTTC
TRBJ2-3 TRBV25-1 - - CASSELGGTDTQYF TGTGCCAGCAGTGAATTAGGGGGCACAGATACGCAGTATTTT
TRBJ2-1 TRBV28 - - CASSFYQGASNNEQFF TGTGCCAGCAGTTTTTATCAAGGGGCGTCTAACAATGAGCAGTTCTTC
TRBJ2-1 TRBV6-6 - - CASSYSTDRNEQFF TGTGCCAGCAGTTACTCAACAGACCGGAATGAGCAGTTCTTC
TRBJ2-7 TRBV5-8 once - CASSLREEGPYEQYF TGTGCCAGCAGCTTGCGCGAGGAGGGCCCCTACGAGCAGTACTTC
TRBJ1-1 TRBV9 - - CASSVAGPNTEAFF TGTGCCAGCAGCGTGGCAGGGCCGAACACTGAAGCTTTCTTT
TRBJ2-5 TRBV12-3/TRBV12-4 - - CASRDMAQETQYF TGTGCCAGCAGGGACATGGCCCAAGAGACCCAGTACTTC
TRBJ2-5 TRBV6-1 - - CASSEVGTSTQYF TGTGCCAGCAGTGAAGTGGGCACTTCGACCCAGTACTTC
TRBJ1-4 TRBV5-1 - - CASSLASTGLNEKLFF TGCGCCAGCAGCTTGGCCTCGACAGGCTTGAATGAAAAACTGTTTTTT
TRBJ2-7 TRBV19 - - CASSSPGLTYEQYF TGTGCCAGTAGTTCGCCAGGACTGACCTACGAGCAGTACTTC
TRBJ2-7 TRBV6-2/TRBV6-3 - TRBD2 CASSYSASGGRTYEQYF TGTGCCAGCAGTTACTCGGCTAGCGGGGGGCGGACCTACGAGCAGTACTTC
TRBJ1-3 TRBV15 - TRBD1 CATSRVQGAWSGNTIYF TGTGCCACCAGCAGAGTGCAGGGGGCCTGGTCTGGAAACACCATATATTTT
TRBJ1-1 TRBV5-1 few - CASSLQPLNTEAFF TGCGCCAGCAGCTTACAGCCCCTGAACACTGAAGCTTTCTTT